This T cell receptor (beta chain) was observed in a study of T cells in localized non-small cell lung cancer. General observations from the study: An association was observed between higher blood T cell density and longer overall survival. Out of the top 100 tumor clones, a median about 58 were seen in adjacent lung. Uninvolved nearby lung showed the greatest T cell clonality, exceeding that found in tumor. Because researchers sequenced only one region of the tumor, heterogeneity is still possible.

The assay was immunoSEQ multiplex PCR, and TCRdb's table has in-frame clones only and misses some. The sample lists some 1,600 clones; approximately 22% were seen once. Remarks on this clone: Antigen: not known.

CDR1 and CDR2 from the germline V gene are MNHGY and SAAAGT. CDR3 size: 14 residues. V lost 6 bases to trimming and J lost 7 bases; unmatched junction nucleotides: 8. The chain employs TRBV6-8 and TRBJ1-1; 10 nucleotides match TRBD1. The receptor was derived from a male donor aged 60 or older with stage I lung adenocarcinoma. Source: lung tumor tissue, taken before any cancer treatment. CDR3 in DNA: TGTGCCAGCAGGTCCCGGGACAGGGGTAGTGAAGCTTTCTTT. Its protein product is CASRSRDRGSEAFF.